The next 5 T cell receptor beta chains were all read from a single sample in a study of blood T cell repertoires in COVID-19. Method: immunoSEQ multiplex PCR; TCRdb's copy keeps in-frame clones and lacks some. The table records under 300,000 clones, 82% of them present only once. Sequenced input: peripheral blood. The receptor source for this set is a woman aged 80 or older with active or convalescent COVID-19.

CDR3 amino acids: CASSPGASPNYGYTF. DNA of the CDR3: TGTGCCAGCTCACCAGGGGCCTCGCCGAACTATGGCTACACCTTC. J is TRBJ1-2 and V is TRBV18; D may be TRBD1 (5 bases). The CDR3 loop spans 15 amino acids. Per germline, CDR1 KGHSH and CDR2 LQKENI. V was cut by 2 bases and J by 2 bases, with 12 bases left in between.

This clone was detected only a few times. The V and J genes are TRBV19 and TRBJ2-2; D perhaps matches TRBD1 (7 bases). CDR3 length: 16 residues. In germline, CDR1 is LNHDA, CDR2 SQIVND (reference sequence). The V end lost 5 bases, the J end lost 5 bases, and 18 bases lay between the germline ends. CDR3 sequence (DNA): TGTGCCAGTAGTTCGTTTGCCAGGGGGGTAACCGGGGAGCTGTTTTTT. Its protein is CASSSFARGVTGELFF.

The chain combines TRBV19 with TRBJ1-5; D may be TRBD1 (5 bases). The CDR3 is 16 amino acids. Germline V gene data show CDR1 as LNHDA and CDR2 as SQIVND (reference sequence). Trimming took off 5 bases at V and 0 bases at J, with 14 bases between the two ends. CDR3 in DNA: TGTGCCAGTAGTCGATCGACAGCATATAGCAATCAGCCCCAGCATTTT. Its protein is CASSRSTAYSNQPQHF.

As DNA, the CDR3 is TGTGCCAGTAGTACGCGACTTATGGGCTACACCTTC. Residues: CASSTRLMGYTF. This rearrangement joins TRBV19 to TRBJ1-2; D ambiguous. The germline V gene has CDR1 LNHDA and CDR2 SQIVND (reference sequence). The CDR3 spans 12 residues. Deletions cut 4 bases from V and 8 bases from J, with 11 bases between.

The genes are TRBV28 and TRBJ1-2, with D possibly TRBD1 on 6 matching bases. In germline, CDR1 is MDHEN, CDR2 SYDVKM. This CDR3 contains 15 residues. With 5 bases removed from V and 0 bases from J, the gap between germline ends came to 13 bases. The CDR3 coding sequence is TGTGCCAGCAGTATTCCGGGACAAACTAACTATGGCTACACCTTC. Its translation: CASSIPGQTNYGYTF.